These T cell receptor beta chains were read from a single sample in a study of T cell responses to AZD1222 COVID-19 vaccine. Here immunoSEQ multiplex PCR was the method, and the copy in TCRdb shows in-frame clones only, minus some. The sample shows 130,000 to 150,000 clones, roughly 90% of them seen only once. The sequences come from peripheral blood, collected 28 days after the second AZD1222 dose. These receptors came from an adult who received the AZD1222 COVID-19 vaccine. CDR3s include the opening cysteine and the closing phenylalanine or tryptophan. The D gene is left open where the match is weak. The listing skips clone size in some rows; elsewhere it reads once, few, many or a size class.

TRBJ2-1 | NA | TRBD2 | TRBV5-1 | CASSLVGGTSGIEQFF | TGCGCCAGCAGCTTGGTGGGTGGGACTAGCGGGATTGAGCAGTTCTTC
TRBJ1-1 | NA | NA | TRBV5-6 | CASRGWGRNTEAFF | TGTGCCAGCAGGGGGTGGGGAAGGAACACTGAAGCTTTCTTT
TRBJ1-3 | NA | NA | TRBV5-1 | CASSLGDSGNTIYF | TGCGCCAGCAGCTTGGGGGACTCTGGAAACACCATATATTTT
TRBJ1-5 | few | NA | TRBV11-2 | CASSLRPDLWPQHF | TGTGCCAGCAGCTTACGGCCAGACCTATGGCCCCAGCATTTT
TRBJ1-1 | NA | TRBD1 | TRBV6-5 | CASSYSTGVNTEAFF | TGTGCCAGCAGTTACTCGACAGGGGTGAACACTGAAGCTTTCTTT
TRBJ1-6 | NA | NA | TRBV11-2 | CASSFRDGLNSPLHF | TGTGCCAGCAGCTTCCGGGACGGATTAAATTCACCCCTCCACTTT
TRBJ1-2 | NA | NA | TRBV12-3/TRBV12-4 | CASSRSNYGYTF | TGTGCCAGCAGCAGGTCAAACTATGGCTACACCTTC
TRBJ2-3 | NA | TRBD2 | TRBV19 | CASSMSSSGSSTDTQYF | TGTGCCAGTAGTATGAGTTCTAGCGGGAGCAGCACAGATACGCAGTATTTT
TRBJ2-7 | few | TRBD2 | TRBV7-2 | CASSSRGVDEQYF | TGTGCCAGCAGCTCGCGGGGGGTTGACGAGCAGTACTTC
TRBJ1-6 | NA | NA | TRBV6-5 | CASSYQAGNSPLHF | TGTGCCAGCAGTTACCAGGCTGGAAATTCACCCCTCCACTTT
TRBJ1-4 | NA | NA | TRBV7-9 | CASSRTALPTNEKLFF | TGTGCCAGCAGCCGGACAGCACTCCCAACTAATGAAAAACTGTTTTTT
TRBJ2-1 | NA | TRBD2 | TRBV7-3 | CASSGGAGGAYNEQFF | TGTGCCAGCAGCGGGGGAGCGGGAGGAGCTTACAATGAGCAGTTCTTC
TRBJ2-7 | few | NA | TRBV19 | CASGRYAAVNEQYF | TGTGCCAGTGGAAGGTACGCCGCGGTGAACGAGCAGTACTTC
TRBJ2-4 | NA | NA | TRBV19 | CASSIQRGVAKNIQYF | TGTGCCAGTAGTATACAGAGGGGGGTAGCCAAAAACATTCAGTACTTC
TRBJ2-5 | NA | NA | TRBV4-1 | CASSAGQPEETQYF | TGCGCCAGCAGCGCCGGACAGCCCGAAGAGACCCAGTACTTC
TRBJ2-1 | NA | TRBD2 | TRBV19 | CASSPRLAPERNEQFF | TGTGCCAGTAGTCCAAGACTAGCGCCCGAGCGTAATGAGCAGTTCTTC
TRBJ2-7 | once | NA | TRBV6-1 | CASSEALVGLIYF | TGTGCCAGCAGTGAAGCGCTTGTGGGATTAATTTACTTC
TRBJ2-3 | NA | NA | TRBV5-4 | CASSSGPPTSTDTQYF | TGTGCCAGCAGCTCGGGGCCCCCTACTAGCACAGATACGCAGTATTTT
TRBJ2-5 | once | TRBD2 | TRBV7-8 | CASSVGGLVELQETQYF | TGTGCCAGCAGTGTGGGGGGACTAGTCGAACTACAAGAGACCCAGTACTTC
TRBJ1-1 | NA | NA | TRBV7-2 | CASSLARDGNAFF | TGTGCCAGCAGCTTAGCTAGGGACGGCAACGCTTTCTTT
TRBJ2-1 | NA | TRBD2 | TRBV4-2 | CASSSRLAGSYNEQFF | TGTGCCAGCAGCTCCCGACTAGCGGGCTCCTACAATGAGCAGTTCTTC
TRBJ1-4 | NA | TRBD1 | TRBV7-8 | CASSAPGTGRTNEKLFF | TGTGCCAGCAGCGCCCCCGGGACAGGGAGGACTAATGAAAAACTGTTTTTT
TRBJ2-7 | NA | NA | TRBV5-6 | CASSPGSAEQYF | TGTGCCAGCAGCCCTGGGTCGGCCGAGCAGTACTTC
TRBJ1-4 | once | NA | TRBV7-9 | CASSPQGTNEKLFF | TGTGCCAGCAGCCCCCAGGGAACTAATGAAAAACTGTTTTTT
TRBJ1-1 | once | TRBD1 | TRBV2 | CASSVQGGATEAFF | TGTGCCAGCAGTGTCCAGGGGGGCGCCACTGAAGCTTTCTTT
TRBJ2-2 | NA | NA | TRBV29-1 | CSVQRRQDTGELFF | TGCAGCGTCCAACGGAGACAGGACACCGGGGAGCTGTTTTTT
TRBJ2-2 | NA | NA | TRBV28 | CASAGTVNTGELFF | TGTGCCAGTGCCGGGACGGTGAACACCGGGGAGCTGTTTTTT
TRBJ1-1 | NA | TRBD1 | TRBV19 | CASSPRQGHREAFF | TGTGCCAGTAGTCCCCGACAGGGCCACCGAGAAGCTTTCTTT
TRBJ1-5 | NA | NA | TRBV27 | CASSLSYSNQPQHF | TGTGCCAGCAGTCTCTCCTATAGCAATCAGCCCCAGCATTTT
TRBJ1-2 | NA | TRBD1 | TRBV5-6 | CASSSGQATYGYTF | TGTGCCAGCAGCTCCGGACAGGCCACCTATGGCTACACCTTC
TRBJ2-5 | few | TRBD2 | TRBV5-1 | CASSATGTSEETQYF | TGCGCCAGCAGCGCTACCGGGACTAGCGAAGAGACCCAGTACTTC
TRBJ2-7 | NA | NA | TRBV6-5 | CASSYSNSLSYEQYF | TGTGCCAGCAGTTACTCGAACAGTCTAAGCTACGAGCAGTACTTC
TRBJ1-3 | NA | NA | TRBV18 | CASSPSGAGGNTIYF | TGTGCCAGCTCACCAAGTGGAGCGGGAGGAAACACCATATATTTT
TRBJ2-1 | NA | NA | TRBV5-1 | CASSPGNYNEQFF | TGCGCCAGCAGCCCCGGGAATTACAATGAGCAGTTCTTC
TRBJ2-5 | NA | NA | TRBV3-1/TRBV3-2 | CASSSRRETQYF | TGTGCCAGCAGCTCGCGGCGGGAGACCCAGTACTTC
TRBJ2-7 | NA | TRBD2 | TRBV19 | CASSMSGRAQDEQYF | TGTGCCAGTAGTATGTCGGGGAGGGCCCAGGACGAGCAGTACTTC
TRBJ2-5 | NA | TRBD2 | TRBV23-1 | CASSQGSGTGSQYF | TGCGCCAGCAGTCAAGGTAGCGGGACTGGGTCCCAGTACTTC
TRBJ1-1 | NA | NA | TRBV29-1 | CSVYKQGDTEAFF | TGCAGCGTTTATAAACAGGGAGACACTGAAGCTTTCTTT
TRBJ2-4 | NA | NA | TRBV4-2 | CASSQDLNLVPYAKNIQYF | TGTGCCAGCAGCCAAGATCTTAACCTAGTTCCTTATGCCAAAAACATTCAGTACTTC
TRBJ1-5 | NA | NA | TRBV10-3 | CAITSGGNQPQHF | TGTGCCATCACATCGGGGGGAAATCAGCCCCAGCATTTT
TRBJ1-3 | NA | NA | TRBV7-9 | CASLQTGVGNTIYF | TGTGCCAGCCTTCAAACCGGGGTTGGAAACACCATATATTTT